A single TCR beta chain is shown here with its context. Profiled with immunoSEQ multiplex PCR; TCRdb holds only in-frame clones, not every one. The sample has approximately 41,000 clones; roughly 94% are singletons. The data originate from a study of control samples from healthy donors and cancer patients. The CDR3 has 15 residues. V lost 0 bases, J lost 7 bases, and 8 bases stayed unmatched. From germline, CDR1 is SGHRS and CDR2 YFSETQ. The sequence derives from a man in his sixties in good health. The chain has TRBV5-1 and TRBJ1-1; TRBD1 matches 8 bases. Sample: blood. The CDR3 loop is CASSLAGGTGLEAFF. The CDR3 DNA reads as TGCGCCAGCAGCTTGGCGGGTGGGACAGGTCTTGAAGCTTTCTTT.